This T cell receptor (beta chain) was profiled in a study of identical twins. Study observations and caveats: The models gave estimates that fell short of the out-of-frame TCR alpha sharing seen in monozygotic twins.

A remark on this clonotype: What it binds is unknown.

TCRdb itself ran the 5' RACE reads through MiXCR, one entry per CDR3 protein. The sample lists about 530,000 distinct CDR3 sequences; roughly 15% were seen once. Per the germline V gene, CDR1 is LGHDT and CDR2 is YNNKEL (reference sequence). There are 18 residues in the CDR3. V was shortened by 4 bases and J by 0 bases, with 20 bases between the two germline ends. These same data were also listed under a study on yellow fever vaccine responses in identical twins.

This sequence joins TRBV3-1 and TRBJ2-3; D may be TRBD2 (6 bases). This TCR was sampled from a woman between 18 and 29 years old in good health. The sequenced material came from CD4+ T cells sorted from blood. This CDR3 reads CASSRGTDSFSSTDTQYF. The CDR3, as DNA: TGTGCCAGCAGCCGAGGGACTGACTCTTTTTCTAGCACAGATACGCAGTATTTT.